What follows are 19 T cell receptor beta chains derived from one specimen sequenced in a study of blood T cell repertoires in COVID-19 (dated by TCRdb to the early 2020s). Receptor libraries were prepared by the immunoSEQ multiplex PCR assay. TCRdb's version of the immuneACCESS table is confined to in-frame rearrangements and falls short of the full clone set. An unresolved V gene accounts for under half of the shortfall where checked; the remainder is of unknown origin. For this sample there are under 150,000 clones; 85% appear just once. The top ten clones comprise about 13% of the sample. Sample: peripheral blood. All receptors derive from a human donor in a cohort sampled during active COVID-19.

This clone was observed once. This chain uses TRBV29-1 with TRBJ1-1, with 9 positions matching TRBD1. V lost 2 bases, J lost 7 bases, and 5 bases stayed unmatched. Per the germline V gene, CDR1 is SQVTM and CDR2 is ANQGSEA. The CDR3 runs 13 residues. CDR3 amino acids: CSVEKDRGNEAFF. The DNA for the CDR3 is TGCAGCGTTGAAAAAGACAGGGGGAATGAAGCTTTCTTT.

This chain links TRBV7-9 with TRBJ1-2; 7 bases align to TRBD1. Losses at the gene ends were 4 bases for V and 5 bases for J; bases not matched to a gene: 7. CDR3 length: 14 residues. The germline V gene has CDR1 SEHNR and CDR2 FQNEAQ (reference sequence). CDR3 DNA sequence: TGTGCCAGCAGCTCATTAGGGACAGCATATGGCTACACCTTC. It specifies CASSSLGTAYGYTF.

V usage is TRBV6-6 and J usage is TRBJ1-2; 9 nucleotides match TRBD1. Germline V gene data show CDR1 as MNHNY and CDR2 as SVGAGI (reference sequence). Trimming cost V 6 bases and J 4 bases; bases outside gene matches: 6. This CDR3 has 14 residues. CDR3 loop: CASRPTGGRYGYTF. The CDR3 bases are TGTGCCAGCAGACCGACAGGGGGACGCTATGGCTACACCTTC.

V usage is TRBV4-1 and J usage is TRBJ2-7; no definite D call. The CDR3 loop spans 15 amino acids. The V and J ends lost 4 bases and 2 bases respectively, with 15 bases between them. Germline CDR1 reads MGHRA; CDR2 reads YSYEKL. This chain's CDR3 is CASSRNQQAAYEQYF. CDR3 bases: TGCGCCAGCAGCCGGAACCAGCAGGCCGCCTACGAGCAGTACTTC.

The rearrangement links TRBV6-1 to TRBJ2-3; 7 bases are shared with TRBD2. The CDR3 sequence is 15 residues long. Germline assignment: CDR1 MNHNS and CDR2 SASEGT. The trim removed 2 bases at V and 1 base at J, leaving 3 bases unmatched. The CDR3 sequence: CASSESRGGTDTQYF. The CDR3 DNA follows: TGTGCCAGCAGTGAATCACGGGGGGGCACAGATACGCAGTATTTT.

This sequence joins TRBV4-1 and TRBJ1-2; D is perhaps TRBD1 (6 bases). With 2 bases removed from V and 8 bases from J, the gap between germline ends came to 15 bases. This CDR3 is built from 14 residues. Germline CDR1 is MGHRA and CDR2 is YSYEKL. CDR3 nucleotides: TGCGCCAGCAGCCAATTAAGGGGGTTCGGCGGCTACACCTTC. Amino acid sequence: CASSQLRGFGGYTF.

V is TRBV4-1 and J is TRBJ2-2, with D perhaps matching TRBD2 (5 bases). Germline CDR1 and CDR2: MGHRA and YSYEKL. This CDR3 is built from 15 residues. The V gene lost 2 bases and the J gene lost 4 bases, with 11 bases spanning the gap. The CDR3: CASSQLAAGTGELFF. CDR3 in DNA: TGCGCCAGCAGCCAATTGGCGGCGGGCACCGGGGAGCTGTTTTTT.

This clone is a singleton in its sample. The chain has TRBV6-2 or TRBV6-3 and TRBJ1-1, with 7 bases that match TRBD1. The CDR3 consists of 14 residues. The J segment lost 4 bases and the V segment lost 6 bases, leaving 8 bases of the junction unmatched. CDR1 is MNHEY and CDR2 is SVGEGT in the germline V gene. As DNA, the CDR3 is TGTGCCAGCAGCGACAGGGCCGGGGGCACTGAAGCTTTCTTT. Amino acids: CASSDRAGGTEAFF.

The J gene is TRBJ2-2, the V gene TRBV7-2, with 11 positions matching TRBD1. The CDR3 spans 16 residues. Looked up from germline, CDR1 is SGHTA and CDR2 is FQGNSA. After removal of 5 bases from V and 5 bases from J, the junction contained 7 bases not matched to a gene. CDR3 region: CASSPRTGGRTGELFF. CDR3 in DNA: TGTGCCAGCAGCCCACGGACAGGGGGCAGGACCGGGGAGCTGTTTTTT.

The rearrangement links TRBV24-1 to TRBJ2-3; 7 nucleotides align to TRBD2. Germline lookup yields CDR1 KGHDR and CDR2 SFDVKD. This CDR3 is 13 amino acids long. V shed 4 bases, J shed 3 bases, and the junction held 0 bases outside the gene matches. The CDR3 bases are TGTGCCACCAGTGAGGGGGGGACAGATACGCAGTATTTT. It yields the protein CATSEGGTDTQYF.

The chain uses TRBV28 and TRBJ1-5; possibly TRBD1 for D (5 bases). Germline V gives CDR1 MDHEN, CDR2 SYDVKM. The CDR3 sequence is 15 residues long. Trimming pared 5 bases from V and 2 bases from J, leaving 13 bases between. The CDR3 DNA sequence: TGTGCCAGCAGTCCCAACGACAGAGGCAATCAGCCCCAGCATTTT. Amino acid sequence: CASSPNDRGNQPQHF.

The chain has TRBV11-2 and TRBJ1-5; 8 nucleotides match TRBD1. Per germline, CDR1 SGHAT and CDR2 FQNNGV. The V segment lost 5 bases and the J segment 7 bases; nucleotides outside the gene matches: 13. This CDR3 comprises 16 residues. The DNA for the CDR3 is TGTGCCAGCAGCCTCAATCCAGGGGGCGCCGGGCAGCCCCAGCATTTT. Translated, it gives CASSLNPGGAGQPQHF.

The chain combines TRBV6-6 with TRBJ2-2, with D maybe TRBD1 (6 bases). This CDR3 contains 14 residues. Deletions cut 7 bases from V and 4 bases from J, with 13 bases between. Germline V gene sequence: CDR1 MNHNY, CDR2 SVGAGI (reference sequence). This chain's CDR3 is CASTQGLGTGELFF. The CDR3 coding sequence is TGTGCCAGCACACAGGGCTTGGGCACCGGGGAGCTGTTTTTT.

CDR3 sequence: CASSSAAHYGYTF. The DNA of the CDR3 is TGTGCCAGCAGTTCGGCAGCGCACTATGGCTACACCTTC. The chain uses TRBV27 and TRBJ1-2; no definite D call. The CDR3 is 13 amino acids. Germline values: CDR1 MNHEY, CDR2 SMNVEV (reference sequence). V shed 4 bases and J shed 3 bases, with 9 bases lying between them.

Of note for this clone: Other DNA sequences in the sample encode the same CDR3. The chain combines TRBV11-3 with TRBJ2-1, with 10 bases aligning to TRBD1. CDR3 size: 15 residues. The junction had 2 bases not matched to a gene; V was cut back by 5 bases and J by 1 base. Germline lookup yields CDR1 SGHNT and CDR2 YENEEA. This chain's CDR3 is CASSLGQGSYNEQFF. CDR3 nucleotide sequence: TGTGCCAGCAGCCTGGGACAGGGGTCCTACAATGAGCAGTTCTTC. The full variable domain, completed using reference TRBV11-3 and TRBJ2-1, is EAGVVQSPRYKIIEKKQPVAFWCNPISGHNTLYWYLQNLGQGPELLIRYENEEAVDDSQLPKDRFSAERLKGVDSTLKIQPAELGDSAVYLCASSLGQGSYNEQFFGPGTRLTVL.

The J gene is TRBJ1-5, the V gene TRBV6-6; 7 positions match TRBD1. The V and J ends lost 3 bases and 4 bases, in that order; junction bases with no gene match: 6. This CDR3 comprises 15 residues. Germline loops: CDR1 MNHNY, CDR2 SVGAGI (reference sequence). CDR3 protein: CASSYSSTGNQPQHF. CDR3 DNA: TGTGCCAGCAGTTATTCCTCGACAGGGAATCAGCCCCAGCATTTT.

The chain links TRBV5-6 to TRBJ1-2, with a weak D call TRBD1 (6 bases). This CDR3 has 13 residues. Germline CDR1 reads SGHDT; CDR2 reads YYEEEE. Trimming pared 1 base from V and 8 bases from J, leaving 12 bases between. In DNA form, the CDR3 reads TGTGCCAGCAGCTTGCAACAGGGAAGGGGCTACACCTTC. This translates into CASSLQQGRGYTF.

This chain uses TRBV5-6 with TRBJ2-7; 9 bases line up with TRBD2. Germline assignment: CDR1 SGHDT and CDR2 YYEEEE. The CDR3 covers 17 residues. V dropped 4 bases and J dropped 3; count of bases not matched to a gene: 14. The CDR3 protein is CASSKRSTGTSFYEQYF. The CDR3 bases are TGTGCCAGCAGCAAACGTTCCACCGGGACTAGCTTCTACGAGCAGTACTTC.

The CDR3 bases are TGCGCCAGCAGCTTGGCCCTCTCCGACGGGGGGGCCTCCAATGAGCAGTTCTTC. It yields the protein CASSLALSDGGASNEQFF. The chain has TRBV5-1 and TRBJ2-1; the match to TRBD2 covers 8 bases. This CDR3 contains 18 residues. Germline V gene sequence: CDR1 SGHRS, CDR2 YFSETQ. Germline trimming cut 0 bases from V and 6 bases from J; bases unmatched to any gene: 14.